The present entry profiles one T cell receptor beta chain with its context. Its antigen remains unknown. This record comes from a study of vaccination effects on CD4 cells after COVID-19. This table comes from immunoSEQ multiplex PCR, and its TCRdb copy is limited to in-frame clones, with some not included. This table has around 70,000 clones, roughly four fifths appearing once. Regarding the study as a whole: Late post-vaccination, clones induced by infection and those induced by vaccine underwent marked clonal contraction.

Cells that had been cultured for 10 days were the source of isolated CD4+ T cells. The V end was cut by 0 bases, the J end by 14 bases, with 14 bases between. Germline V lookup: CDR1 MNHNY, CDR2 SVGAGI (reference sequence). This CDR3 comprises 13 residues. The sequence was obtained from a human donor who received a COVID-19 vaccine. The sequencing here drew on CD4+ T cells from PBMCs cultured without peptide, taken before COVID-19 vaccination. The J gene is TRBJ2-1, the V gene TRBV6-6; D perhaps matches TRBD1 (6 bases). CDR3 sequence (DNA): TGTGCCAGCAGTTACTCGGTCGGGGCAGGGGAGTTCTTC. Residues: CASSYSVGAGEFF.